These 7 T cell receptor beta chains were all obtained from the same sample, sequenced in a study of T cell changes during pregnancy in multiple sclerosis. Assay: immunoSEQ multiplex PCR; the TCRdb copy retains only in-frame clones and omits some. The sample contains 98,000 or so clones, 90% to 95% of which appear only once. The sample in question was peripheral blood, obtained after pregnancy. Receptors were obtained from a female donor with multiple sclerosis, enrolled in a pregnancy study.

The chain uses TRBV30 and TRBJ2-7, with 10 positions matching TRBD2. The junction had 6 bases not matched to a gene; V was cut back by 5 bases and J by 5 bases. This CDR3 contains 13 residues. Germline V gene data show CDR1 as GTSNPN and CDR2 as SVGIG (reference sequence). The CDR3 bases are TGTGCCTGGTCTAGCGGGAGCTTGAACGAGCAGTACTTC. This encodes CAWSSGSLNEQYF.

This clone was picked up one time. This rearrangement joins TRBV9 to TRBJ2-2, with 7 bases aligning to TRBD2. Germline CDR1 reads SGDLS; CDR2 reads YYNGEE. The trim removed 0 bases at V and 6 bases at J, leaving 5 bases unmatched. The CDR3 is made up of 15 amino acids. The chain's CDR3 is CASSVEPGGSGELFF. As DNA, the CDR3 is TGTGCCAGCAGCGTAGAGCCGGGAGGATCCGGGGAGCTGTTTTTT.

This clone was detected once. The CDR3: CAISEGTGAGELFF. CDR3 sequence (DNA): TGTGCCATCAGTGAGGGTACAGGGGCCGGGGAGCTGTTTTTT. The chain couples TRBV10-3 to TRBJ2-2; 7 nucleotides match TRBD1. Per the germline V gene, CDR1 is ENHRY and CDR2 is SYGVKD. The ends lost 2 bases at V and 6 bases at J; junction bases unmatched: 3. This CDR3 has 14 amino acids.

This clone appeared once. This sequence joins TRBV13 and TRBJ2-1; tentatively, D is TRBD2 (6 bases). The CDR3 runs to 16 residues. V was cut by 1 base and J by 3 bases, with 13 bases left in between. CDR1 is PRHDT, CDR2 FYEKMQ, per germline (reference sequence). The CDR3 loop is CASSLAGGAIYNEQFF. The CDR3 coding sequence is TGTGCCAGCAGCTTAGCCGGGGGAGCTATCTACAATGAGCAGTTCTTC.

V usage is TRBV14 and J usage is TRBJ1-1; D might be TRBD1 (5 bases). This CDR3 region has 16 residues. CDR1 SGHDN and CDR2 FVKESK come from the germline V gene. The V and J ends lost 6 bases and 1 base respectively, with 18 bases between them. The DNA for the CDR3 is TGTGCCAGCAGTCCCCCGGGCAGGGCGCAGAACACTGAAGCTTTCTTT. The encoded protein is CASSPPGRAQNTEAFF. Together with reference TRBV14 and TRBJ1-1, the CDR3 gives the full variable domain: EAGVTQFPSHSVIEKGQTVTLRCDPISGHDNLYWYRRVMGKEIKFLLHFVKESKQDESGMPNNRFLAERTGGTYSTLKVQPAELEDSGVYFCASSPPGRAQNTEAFFGQGTRLTVV.

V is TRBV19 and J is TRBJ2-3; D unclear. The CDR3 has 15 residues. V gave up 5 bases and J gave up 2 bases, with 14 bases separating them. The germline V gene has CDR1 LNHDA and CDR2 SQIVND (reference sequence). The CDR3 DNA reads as TGTGCCAGTAGTGGCCTGGCAGTCAACACAGATACGCAGTATTTT. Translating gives CASSGLAVNTDTQYF.

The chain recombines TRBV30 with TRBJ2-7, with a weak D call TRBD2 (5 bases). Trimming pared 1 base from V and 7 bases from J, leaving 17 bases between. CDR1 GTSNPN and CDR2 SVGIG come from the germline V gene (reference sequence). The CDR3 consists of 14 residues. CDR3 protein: CAWSAGLLRGEQYF. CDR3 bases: TGTGCCTGGAGTGCGGGCCTCTTACGGGGAGAGCAGTACTTC.